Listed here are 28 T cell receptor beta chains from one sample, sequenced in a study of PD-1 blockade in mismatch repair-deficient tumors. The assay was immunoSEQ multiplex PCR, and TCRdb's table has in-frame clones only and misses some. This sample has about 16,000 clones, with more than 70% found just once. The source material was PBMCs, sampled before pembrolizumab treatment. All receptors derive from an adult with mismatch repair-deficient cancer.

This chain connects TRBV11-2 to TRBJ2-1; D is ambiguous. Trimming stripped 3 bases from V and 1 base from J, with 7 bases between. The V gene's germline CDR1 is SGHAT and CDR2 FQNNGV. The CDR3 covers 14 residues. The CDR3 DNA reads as TGTGCCAGCAGCTTCGTCGGGTCCTACAATGAGCAGTTCTTC. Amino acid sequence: CASSFVGSYNEQFF. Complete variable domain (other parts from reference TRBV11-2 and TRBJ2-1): EAGVAQSPRYKIIEKRQSVAFWCNPISGHATLYWYQQILGQGPKLLIQFQNNGVVDDSQLPKDRFSAERLKGVDSTLKIQPAKLEDSAVYLCASSFVGSYNEQFFGPGTRLTVL.

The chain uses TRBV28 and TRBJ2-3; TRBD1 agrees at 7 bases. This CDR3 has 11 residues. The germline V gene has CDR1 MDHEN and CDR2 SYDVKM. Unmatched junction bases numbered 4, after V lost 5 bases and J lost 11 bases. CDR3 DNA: TGTGCCAGCAGTGGGACAGACCGGCAGTATTTT. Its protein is CASSGTDRQYF. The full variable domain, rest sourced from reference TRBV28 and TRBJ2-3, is DVKVTQSSRYLVKRTGEKVFLECVQDMDHENMFWYRQDPGLGLRLIYFSYDVKMKEKGDIPEGYSVSREKKERFSLILESASTNQTSMYLCASSGTDRQYFGPGTRLTVL.

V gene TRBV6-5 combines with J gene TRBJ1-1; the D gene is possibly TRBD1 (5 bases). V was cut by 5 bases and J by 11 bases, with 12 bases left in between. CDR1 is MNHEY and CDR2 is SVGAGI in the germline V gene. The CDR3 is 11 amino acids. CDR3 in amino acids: CASSGTWDAFF. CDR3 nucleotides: TGTGCCAGCAGTGGAACATGGGACGCTTTCTTT.

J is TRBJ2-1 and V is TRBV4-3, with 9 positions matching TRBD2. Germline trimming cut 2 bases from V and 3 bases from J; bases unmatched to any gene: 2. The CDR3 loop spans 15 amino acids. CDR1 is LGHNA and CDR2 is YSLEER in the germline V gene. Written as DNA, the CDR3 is TGCGCCAGCAGCCAATTAGCGGGAGACTACAATGAGCAGTTCTTC. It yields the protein CASSQLAGDYNEQFF.

The CDR3 DNA sequence: TGCGCCAGCAGCTTGGGGTATCCCTACGAGCAGTACTTC. The encoded protein is CASSLGYPYEQYF. The chain has TRBV5-1 and TRBJ2-7; no firm D call. Germline CDR1 reads SGHRS; CDR2 reads YFSETQ. Trimming removed 0 bases at V and 2 bases at J, with 6 bases between. The CDR3 is 13 amino acids.

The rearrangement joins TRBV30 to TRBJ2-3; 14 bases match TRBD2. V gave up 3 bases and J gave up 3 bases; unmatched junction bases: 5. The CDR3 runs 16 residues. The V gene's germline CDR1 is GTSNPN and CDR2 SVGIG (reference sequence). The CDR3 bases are TGTGCCTGGAGGTCGGGACTAGCGGGAGCTACAGATACGCAGTATTTT. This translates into CAWRSGLAGATDTQYF.

The CDR3 sequence is CASSYSSYEQYF. CDR3 bases: TGTGCCAGCAGTTACTCAAGCTACGAGCAGTACTTC. The chain joins TRBV6-5 to TRBJ2-7; D call uncertain. The germline V and J ends were trimmed by 0 bases and 3 bases, with 3 bases remaining between them. CDR1 MNHEY and CDR2 SVGAGI come from the germline V gene. This CDR3 contains 12 residues.

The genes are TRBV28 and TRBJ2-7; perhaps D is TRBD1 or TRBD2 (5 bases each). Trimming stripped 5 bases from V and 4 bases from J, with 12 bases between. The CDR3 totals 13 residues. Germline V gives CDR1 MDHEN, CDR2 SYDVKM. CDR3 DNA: TGTGCCAGCAGTCCGGGACCGGTGTACGAGCAGTACTTC. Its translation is CASSPGPVYEQYF.

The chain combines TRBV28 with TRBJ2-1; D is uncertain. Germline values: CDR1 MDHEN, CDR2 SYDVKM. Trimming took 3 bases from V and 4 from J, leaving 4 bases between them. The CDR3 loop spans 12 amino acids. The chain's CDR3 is CASSFTYNEQFF. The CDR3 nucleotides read TGTGCCAGCAGTTTTACATACAATGAGCAGTTCTTC.

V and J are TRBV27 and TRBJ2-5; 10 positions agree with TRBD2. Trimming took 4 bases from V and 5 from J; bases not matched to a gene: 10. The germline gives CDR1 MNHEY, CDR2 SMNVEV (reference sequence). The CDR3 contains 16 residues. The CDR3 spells CASSSLRAGGGETQYF. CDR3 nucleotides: TGTGCCAGCAGTTCCCTGAGAGCGGGAGGGGGGGAGACCCAGTACTTC.

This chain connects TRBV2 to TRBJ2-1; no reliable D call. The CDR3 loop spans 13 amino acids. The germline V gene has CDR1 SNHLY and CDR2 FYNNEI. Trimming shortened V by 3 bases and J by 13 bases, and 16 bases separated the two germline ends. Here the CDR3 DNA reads TGTGCCAGCAGTGATATTTTAGGTATTGTTCAGTTCTTC. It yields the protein CASSDILGIVQFF.

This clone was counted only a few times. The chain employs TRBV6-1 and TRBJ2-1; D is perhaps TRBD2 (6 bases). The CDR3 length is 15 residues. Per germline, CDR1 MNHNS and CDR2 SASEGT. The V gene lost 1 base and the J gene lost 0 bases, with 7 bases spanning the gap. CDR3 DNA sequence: TGTGCCAGCAGTGAAGAAGCGGGCTCCTACAATGAGCAGTTCTTC. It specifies CASSEEAGSYNEQFF.

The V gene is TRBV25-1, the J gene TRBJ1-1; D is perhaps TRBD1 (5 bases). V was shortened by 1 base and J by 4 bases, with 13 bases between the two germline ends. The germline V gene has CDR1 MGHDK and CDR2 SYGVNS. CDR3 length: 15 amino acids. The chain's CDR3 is CASSESIGAITEAFF. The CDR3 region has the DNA TGTGCCAGCAGTGAATCGATCGGGGCGATCACTGAAGCTTTCTTT. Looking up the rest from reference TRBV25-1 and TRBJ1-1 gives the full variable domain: EADIYQTPRYLVIGTGKKITLECSQTMGHDKMYWYQQDPGMELHLIHYSYGVNSTEKGDLSSESTVSRIRTEHFPLTLESARPSHTSQYLCASSESIGAITEAFFGQGTRLTVV.

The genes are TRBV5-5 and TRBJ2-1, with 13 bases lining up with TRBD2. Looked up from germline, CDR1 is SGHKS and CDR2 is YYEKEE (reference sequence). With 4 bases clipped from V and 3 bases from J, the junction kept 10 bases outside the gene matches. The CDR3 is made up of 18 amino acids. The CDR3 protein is CASSHRTSGSLVYNEQFF. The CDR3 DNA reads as TGTGCCAGCAGCCACCGGACTAGCGGGAGCCTCGTCTACAATGAGCAGTTCTTC.

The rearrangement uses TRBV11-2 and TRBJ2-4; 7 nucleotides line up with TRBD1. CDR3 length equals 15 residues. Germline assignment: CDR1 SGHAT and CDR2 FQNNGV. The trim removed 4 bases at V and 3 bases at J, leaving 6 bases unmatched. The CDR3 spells CASSSQGLGKNIQYF. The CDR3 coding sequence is TGTGCCAGCAGCTCACAGGGGCTCGGCAAAAACATTCAGTACTTC.

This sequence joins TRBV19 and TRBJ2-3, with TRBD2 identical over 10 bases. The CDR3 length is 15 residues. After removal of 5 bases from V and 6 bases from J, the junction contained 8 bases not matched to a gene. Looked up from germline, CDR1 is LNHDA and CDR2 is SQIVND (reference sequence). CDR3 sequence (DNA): TGTGCCAGTAGTCCGGCGGGACTAGCGACGGATACGCAGTATTTT. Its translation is CASSPAGLATDTQYF.

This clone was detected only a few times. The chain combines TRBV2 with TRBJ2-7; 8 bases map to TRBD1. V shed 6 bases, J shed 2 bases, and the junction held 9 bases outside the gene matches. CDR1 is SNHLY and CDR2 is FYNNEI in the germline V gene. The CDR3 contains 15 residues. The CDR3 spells CASRQGTGRTYEQYF. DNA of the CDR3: TGTGCCAGCAGGCAGGGGACAGGACGAACCTACGAGCAGTACTTC.

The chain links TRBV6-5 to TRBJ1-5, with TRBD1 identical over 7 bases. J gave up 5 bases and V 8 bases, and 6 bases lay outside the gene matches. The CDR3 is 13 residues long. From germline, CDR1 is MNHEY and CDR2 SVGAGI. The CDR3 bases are TGTGCCAGCCGATTGGACAGGTATCAGCCCCAGCATTTT. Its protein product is CASRLDRYQPQHF.

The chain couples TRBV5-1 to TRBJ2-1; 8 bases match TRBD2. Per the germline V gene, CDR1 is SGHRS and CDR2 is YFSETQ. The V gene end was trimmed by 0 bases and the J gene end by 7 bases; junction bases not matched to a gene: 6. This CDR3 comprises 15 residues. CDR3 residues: CASSLGSGSGNEQFF. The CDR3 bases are TGCGCCAGCAGCTTGGGAAGCGGGAGCGGAAATGAGCAGTTCTTC.

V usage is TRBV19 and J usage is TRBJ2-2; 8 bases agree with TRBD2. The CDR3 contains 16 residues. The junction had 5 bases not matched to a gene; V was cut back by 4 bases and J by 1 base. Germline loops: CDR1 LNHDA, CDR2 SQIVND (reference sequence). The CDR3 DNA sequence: TGTGCCAGTAGTACCCGGACTAGCCGGAACACCGGGGAGCTGTTTTTT. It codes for CASSTRTSRNTGELFF.

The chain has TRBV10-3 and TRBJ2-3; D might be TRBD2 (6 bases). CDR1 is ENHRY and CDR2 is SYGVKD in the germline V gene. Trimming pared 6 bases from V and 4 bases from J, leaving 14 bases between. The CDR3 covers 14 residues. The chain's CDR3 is CAIREGRIADTQYF. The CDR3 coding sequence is TGTGCCATCAGGGAGGGTCGGATCGCAGATACGCAGTATTTT.

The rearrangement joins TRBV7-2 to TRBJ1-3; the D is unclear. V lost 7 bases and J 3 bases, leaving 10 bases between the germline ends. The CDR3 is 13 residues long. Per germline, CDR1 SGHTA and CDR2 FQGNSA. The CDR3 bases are TGTGCCAGCACCGAGGGCGGTGGAAACACCATATATTTT. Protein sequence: CASTEGGGNTIYF.

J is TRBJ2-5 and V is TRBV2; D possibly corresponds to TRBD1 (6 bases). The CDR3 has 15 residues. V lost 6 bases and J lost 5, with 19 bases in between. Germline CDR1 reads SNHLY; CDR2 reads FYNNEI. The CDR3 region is CASSPEPARGETQYF. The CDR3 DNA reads TGTGCCAGCAGCCCCGAGCCAGCAAGGGGGGAGACCCAGTACTTC.

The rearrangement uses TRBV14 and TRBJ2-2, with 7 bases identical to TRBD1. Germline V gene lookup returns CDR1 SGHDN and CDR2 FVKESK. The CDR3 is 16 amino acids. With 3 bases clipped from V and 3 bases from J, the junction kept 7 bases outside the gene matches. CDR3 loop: CASSHRRQGYTGELFF. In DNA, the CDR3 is TGTGCCAGCAGCCACCGCAGACAGGGATACACCGGGGAGCTGTTTTTT.

The CDR3 region is CASSLSGYAFF. For the CDR3, the DNA is TGTGCCAGCAGTTTATCAGGGTATGCTTTCTTT. The chain couples TRBV28 to TRBJ1-1, with a possible D match to TRBD1 (5 bases). V gave up 1 base and J gave up 11 bases, with 8 bases separating them. This CDR3 spans 11 amino acids. Germline V gene data show CDR1 as MDHEN and CDR2 as SYDVKM. The full variable domain, completed using reference TRBV28 and TRBJ1-1, is DVKVTQSSRYLVKRTGEKVFLECVQDMDHENMFWYRQDPGLGLRLIYFSYDVKMKEKGDIPEGYSVSREKKERFSLILESASTNQTSMYLCASSLSGYAFFGQGTRLTVV.

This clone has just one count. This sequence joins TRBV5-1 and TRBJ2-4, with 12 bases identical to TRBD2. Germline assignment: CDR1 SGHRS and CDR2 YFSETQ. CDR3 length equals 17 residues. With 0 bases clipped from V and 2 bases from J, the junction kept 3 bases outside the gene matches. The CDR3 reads CASSLGTSGRTKNIQYF. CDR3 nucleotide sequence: TGCGCCAGCAGCTTGGGTACTAGCGGGAGGACCAAAAACATTCAGTACTTC.

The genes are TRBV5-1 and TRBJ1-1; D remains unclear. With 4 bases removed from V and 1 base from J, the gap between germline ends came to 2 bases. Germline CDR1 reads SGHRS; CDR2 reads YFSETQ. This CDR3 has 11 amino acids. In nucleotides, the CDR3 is TGCGCCAGCAGCGAGAACACTGAAGCTTTCTTT. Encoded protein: CASSENTEAFF.

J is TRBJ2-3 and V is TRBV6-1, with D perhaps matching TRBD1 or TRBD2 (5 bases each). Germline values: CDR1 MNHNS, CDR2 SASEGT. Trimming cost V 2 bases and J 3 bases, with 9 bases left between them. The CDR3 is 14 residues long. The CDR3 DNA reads TGTGCCAGCAGTGAATTGGGGGATACAGATACGCAGTATTTT. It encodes CASSELGDTDTQYF.